The subject of this entry is one TCR beta chain. Its antigen is not yet known. Base qualities are not recorded, but no much larger clone differs from it by a single base. The record originates from a study of cytomegalovirus exposure and HLA in healthy donors (TCRdb year 2017). A note on the overall study: An earlier analysis of roughly 610 of the donors reported under 300 Gb of sequence data and 100 million to 120 million unique TCR beta sequences obtained from around 170 million T cells. About 280 gigabases of sequencing data and tens of millions of unique TCR sequences were included in an early release covering under 650 HLA-typed donors. Of the roughly 400 genotyped donors, less than 90% were placed in the genetic ancestry cluster associated with self-reported Caucasian donors. The study aimed to test whether cataloging public T cell receptors could reveal signatures of past pathogen exposure. Using immunosequencing, the study profiled T cell repertoires from around 680 subjects and related those repertoires to cytomegalovirus serostatus. Along with the approximately 600-subject first cohort, a separate validation cohort of over 90 different subjects was used. High-throughput TCR immunosequencing, statistical association of individual TCRs with disease status, and machine learning were combined to predict cytomegalovirus infection status. To study patterns of TCR occurrence, a later analysis re-analyzed previously published TCR beta repertoires from around 670 donors and added high-resolution HLA genotyping. In the later analysis, no new phenotypic data were used to find candidate immune exposures; instead, reliance was placed on TCR beta sequences and their occurrence across donors. In an earlier analysis of roughly 540 of the donors, high-throughput TCR beta sequencing was used to judge whether each TCR beta V gene segment behaved as functional or pseudogenic. Donor age, sex, ethnicity and CMV serostatus were collected together with the repertoire data. Genome-wide SNP genotypes for about three fifths of the roughly 670 donors were used in a later genetic analysis, which treated that subset as a discovery cohort. All discovery cohort repertoires had been generated on a single sequencing platform. HLA typing covered class I and class II loci at four-digit resolution. Typing coverage differed by locus: A, B, C, DRB1 and DQB1 were typed in about 629-630 donors, DQA1 in 500 to 550, DPA1 in nearly 610, and DPB1 in just under 490. Four or five DR-DQ haplotypes were treated as single units for association and clustering because of strong linkage in the cohort. On average, about 200,000 unique TCR beta nucleotide sequences were sequenced per donor among 300 to 500 genotyped donors of the cohort, with about 19% of those sequences being non-productive. General findings and caveats noted by the study authors: Because counts were too low, about 18 rarely observed V segments, including chromosome 9 orphons, were left out of the earlier analysis of over 550 of the donors. At a false discovery rate of 0.05, a later analysis linked 15,000 to 20,000 TCR beta sequences to specific HLA alleles. Most TCR sequences were observed very rarely across donors, whereas some public TCRs were present in many individuals. The study listed 150 to 200 TCR beta chains as associated with cytomegalovirus. A cluster of highly shared sequence variants was judged likely to be a technical artifact of the sequencing pipeline. The authors suggested that the approach could potentially be extended to other disease states and immunological phenotypes. HLA typing was unavailable for some donors at each locus, so association tests used only the typed subset. In a later analysis, the rate of TCR association differed among HLA loci, with DRB1 alleles having the most associated TCRs and HLA-C alleles having the fewest. According to a later analysis, parvovirus B19, influenza, CMV and Epstein-Barr virus appeared linked to several top co-occurrence clusters. Correlated functional status among segregating V segments might reflect linkage disequilibrium, but an unknown experimental factor could not be ruled out. In a later analysis, HLA-associated TCR beta chains were found to be more clonally expanded and to have lower generation probabilities than equally common non-associated chains. In a later analysis, most CMV-associated TCR beta chains were found to appear HLA-restricted, with HLA associations seemingly driven largely by CMV exposure. A later genetic analysis associated a missense DCLRE1C variant with V-gene and J-gene trimming of TCR beta chains, and an independent cohort replicated the association. Assigning TCR associations to individual alleles was difficult when HLA alleles, especially DR and DQ, strongly co-occurred. The cohort was sequenced for TCR beta chains only, and without alpha or paired-chain data the features that could be detected were limited. Roughly uniform sequencing depth across donors was assumed in presence/absence analyses, although this assumption may not hold. A few of the identified cytomegalovirus-associated TCR beta chains were confirmed in vitro to be specific for cytomegalovirus antigens. In both the original and validation cohorts, the classifier was reported to diagnose cytomegalovirus status with high specificity and sensitivity. The only immune exposure information available for the cohort was CMV serostatus. A further reported finding was that TCR beta sequences accurately predicted the HLA-A and HLA-B alleles for most subjects in the first cohort. According to a later genetic analysis, donors in an Asian-associated ancestry cluster had fewer N-insertions in productive TCRs than the approximately 650-donor mean. An earlier analysis of 587 of the donors showed that most TCR beta V segments appeared in productive rearrangements either about 90% or about 30% of the time, which broadly matched IMGT annotations. Because the 87-base-pair reads could not distinguish some IMGT-functional V segments, including TRBV6-2 and TRBV6-3, those segments were excluded.

In total, roughly 670 healthy bone marrow donors made up the cohort. At the time of sampling, all cohort members were nominally healthy, though unrecorded immune exposures were likely present. The donor tested CMV seronegative, placing the donor among the roughly 400 seronegative members of the cohort. A peripheral blood sample was provided by each donor, and peripheral blood mononuclear cells were used for TCR beta sequencing. Genomic DNA was extracted from the blood cell samples with the Qiagen DNeasy Blood Extraction Kit. The method behind the library was the immunoSEQ multiplex PCR assay. The multiplex PCR relied on a mix of 60 forward primers for TCR Vbeta segments and 13 reverse primers for TCR Jbeta segments. The CDR3 region of rearranged TCR beta genes was amplified from genomic DNA with a multiplex PCR assay. The Illumina HiSeq System was used to sequence the amplified TCR beta libraries as 87-base-pair reads. The paper's processing steps were these. In a later analysis, 77 million or so unique TCR beta chains were counted across the approximately 670 repertoires, and approximately 9.9 million of these chains were shared by at least two donors. A nearest-neighbor algorithm error-corrected the raw reads and collapsed the reads into unique sequences, merging closely related sequences to remove PCR and sequencing errors. Alignment of CDR3 sequences to IMGT reference sequences was used to assign V, D and J gene segments. Each retained sequence needed at least a six-nucleotide match to both a V gene segment and a J gene segment. A rearrangement was called productive if the CDR3 had no stop codons and remained in frame with V and J, and every other rearrangement was called non-productive. Following IMGT convention, CDR3 was defined as the stretch from the second conserved V-encoded cysteine up to the conserved J-encoded phenylalanine. In an earlier analysis of roughly 580 of the donors, sequences lacking an unambiguous match to a single V gene segment were excluded. An earlier analysis of 500 to 600 of the donors classified V segments as functional when productive rearrangements were above 56.7% and as segregating when the standard deviation between donors was above 5%. To diagnose cytomegalovirus status from the catalog of TCR beta chain sequences, a statistical classification framework was built. V and J gene assignment, in a later analysis, came from comparing TCR nucleotide sequences with IMGT/GENE-DB human TR gene sequences. Using the TCRdist pipeline, a later analysis assigned CDR3 sequences along with most-parsimonious VDJ recombination scenarios. In a later analysis, every TCR beta chain was defined by the combination of its CDR3 amino acid sequence and its V-gene family, and reads without a unique V-gene family were dropped. A later analysis removed roughly 590 highly shared, low-generation-probability nucleotide sequences to deal with suspected cross-contamination and a sequencing artifact. For each public chain, a later analysis derived a clonal expansion index from normalized ranks of inferred template counts within each repertoire. In a later analysis, generation probabilities were computed using a VDJ recombination model fitted to out-of-frame rearrangements, and the results were checked against IGoR. A later analysis scored TCR-TCR, TCR-HLA and TCR-CMV co-occurrence with hypergeometric tests, applying a repertoire-size bias correction to TCR pairs. False discovery rates were estimated in a later analysis by permuting HLA or CMV assignments 20 times. A later analysis grouped co-occurring TCRs with DBSCAN, adding TCRdist sequence similarity when clustering within HLA-allele-positive subsets. Repertoires with fewer than 30,000 or more than 120,000 public chains were left out of co-occurrence clustering, as were five repertoires with anomalous nucleotide sharing. This is the immuneACCESS table as TCRdb keeps it, with only in-frame sequences that have V and J called. A part of the clones is gone; compared with another copy, unresolved V genes explain less than half, and the rest is unexplained. Clonal size and the V and J genes are those of that table, whereas D and trimming came from the DNA. This sample is represented by under 200,000 clones; approximately 86% of them were singletons. The ten most abundant clones make up around 0.31% of the sample.

The CDR3 numbers 14 residues from cysteine through phenylalanine. Only the CDR3 portion is preserved as DNA: 42 bases, with reading frame beginning at the first base. Sequences SGHRS (CDR1) and YFSETQ (CDR2) are obtained from the germline V gene. V ends up 2 bases short and J 8 bases short, with an unmatched junction base count of 4. The sequence is built from TRBV5-1 and TRBJ1-4, and 9 bases in between align with TRBD1. The receptor was derived from a woman aged 30 to 39 in good health and CMV-seronegative. The sequenced sample consisted of PBMCs. The CDR3 protein sequence reads: CASSFGTGSEKLFF. The sequenced DNA is TGCGCCAGCAGCTTTGGGACAGGGTCCGAAAAACTGTTTTTT.